The present TCR beta chain was sequenced within a study of blood T cell repertoires in COVID-19. The V and J ends lost 1 base and 1 base respectively, with 12 bases between them. Germline assignment: CDR1 KGHDR and CDR2 SFDVKD. There are 16 residues in the CDR3. Repertoires were generated with immunoSEQ multiplex PCR, while TCRdb's copy carries only in-frame clones and drops some. The data hold about 300,000 clones, with more than 70% observed a single time. This receptor was taken from a man aged 18 to 29 who had recovered from COVID-19. The rearrangement joins TRBV24-1 to TRBJ1-1; no reliable D call. Material: peripheral blood. CDR3 region: CATSDFRVGRNTEAFF. DNA of the CDR3: TGTGCCACCAGTGATTTTAGGGTCGGGAGGAACACTGAAGCTTTCTTT.